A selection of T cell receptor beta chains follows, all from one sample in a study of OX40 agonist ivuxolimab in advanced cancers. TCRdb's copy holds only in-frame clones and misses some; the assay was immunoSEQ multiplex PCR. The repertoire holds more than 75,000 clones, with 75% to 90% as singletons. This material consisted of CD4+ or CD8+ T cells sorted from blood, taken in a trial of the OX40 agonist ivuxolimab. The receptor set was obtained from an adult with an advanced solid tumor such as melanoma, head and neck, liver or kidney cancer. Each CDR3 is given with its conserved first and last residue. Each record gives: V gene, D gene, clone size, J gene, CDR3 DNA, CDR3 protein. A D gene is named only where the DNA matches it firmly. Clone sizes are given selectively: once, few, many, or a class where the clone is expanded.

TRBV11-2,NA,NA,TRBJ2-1,TGTGCCAGCAGCTTATCAGTCAATGAGCAGTTCTTC,CASSLSVNEQFF
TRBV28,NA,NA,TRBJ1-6,TGTGCCAGCAGTTCGGGTCAGGGCCATTCACCCCTCCACTTT,CASSSGQGHSPLHF
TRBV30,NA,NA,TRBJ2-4,TGTGCCTCGGGGACGGACCTAGCCAAAAACATTCAGTACTTC,CASGTDLAKNIQYF
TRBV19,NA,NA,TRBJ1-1,TGTGCCAGTAGTATTGGGGTTAACACTGAAGCTTTCTTT,CASSIGVNTEAFF
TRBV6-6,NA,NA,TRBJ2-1,TGTGCCAGCAGAAAGACGGACTTCTCCTACAATGAGCAGTTCTTC,CASRKTDFSYNEQFF
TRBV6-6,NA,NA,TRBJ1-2,TGTGCCAGCAGAGGGCATACGGACTATGGCTACACCTTC,CASRGHTDYGYTF
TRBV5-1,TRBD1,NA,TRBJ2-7,TGCGCCAGCAGCCGAGGACAGGGTGGTGAGGAGCAGTACTTC,CASSRGQGGEEQYF
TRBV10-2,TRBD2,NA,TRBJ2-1,TGCGCCAGCAGCCACCTAGCGGGAGGCTACAATGAGCAGTTCTTC,CASSHLAGGYNEQFF
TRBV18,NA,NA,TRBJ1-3,TGTGCCAGCTCACCACCTTCGAGAGTTGGGGGAAACACCATATATTTT,CASSPPSRVGGNTIYF
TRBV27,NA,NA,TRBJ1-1,TGTGCCAGCAGTTTCAGAGGGGGGGCGAGATCTGAAGCTTTCTTT,CASSFRGGARSEAFF
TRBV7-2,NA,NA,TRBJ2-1,TGTGCCAGCAGCTCCTTACAGGTCAATGAGCAGTTCTTC,CASSSLQVNEQFF
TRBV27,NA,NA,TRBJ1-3,TGTGCCACCCGGAGTCTCTCTGGAAACACCATATATTTT,CATRSLSGNTIYF
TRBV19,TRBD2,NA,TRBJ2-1,TGTGCCAGTAGTACTCTAGCGGCCGTAGACAATGAGCAGTTCTTC,CASSTLAAVDNEQFF
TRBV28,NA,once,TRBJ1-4,TGTGCCAGCAGTCCTATAATGCAGGGAGCGACTAATGAAAAACTGTTTTTT,CASSPIMQGATNEKLFF
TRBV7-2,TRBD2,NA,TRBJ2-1,TGTGCCAGCAGCCCGATACTAGCGGGAGGCGAGCAGTTCTTC,CASSPILAGGEQFF
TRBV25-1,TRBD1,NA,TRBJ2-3,TGTGCCAGCAGTGGTTACAGGGGCGGCGATACGCAGTATTTT,CASSGYRGGDTQYF
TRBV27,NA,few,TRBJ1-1,TGTGCCAGCAGTCCCGGGGACCACAACACTGAAGCTTTCTTT,CASSPGDHNTEAFF
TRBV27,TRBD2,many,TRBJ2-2,TGTGCCAGCAGTTTTTCAGCGGGAGGGCCCAGCACCGGGGAGCTGTTTTTT,CASSFSAGGPSTGELFF
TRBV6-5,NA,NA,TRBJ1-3,TGTGCCAGCAGTTACTCGACAGCCTCTGGAAACACCATATATTTT,CASSYSTASGNTIYF
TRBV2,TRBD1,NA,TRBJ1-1,TGTGCCAGCAGAACAGGGGCCGGGGACACTGAAGCTTTCTTT,CASRTGAGDTEAFF
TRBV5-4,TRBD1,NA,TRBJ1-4,TGTGCCAGCAGCGAGGGACAGTCGAATGAAAAACTGTTTTTT,CASSEGQSNEKLFF
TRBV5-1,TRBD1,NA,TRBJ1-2,TGCGCCAGCAGACTCGCAGGGGGAGTCCCTGCTAACTATGGCTACACCTTC,CASRLAGGVPANYGYTF
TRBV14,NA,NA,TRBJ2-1,TGTGCCAGCAGCAGGGGAAGCACCTACAATGAGCAGTTCTTC,CASSRGSTYNEQFF
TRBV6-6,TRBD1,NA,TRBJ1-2,TGTGCCAGCAGGGTCCTGACAGGGAACTATGGCTACACCTTC,CASRVLTGNYGYTF
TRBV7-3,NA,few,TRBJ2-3,TGTGCCAGCAGCTTCGGGGGGCTCACAGATACGCAGTATTTT,CASSFGGLTDTQYF
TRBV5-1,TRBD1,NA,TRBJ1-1,TGCGCCAGCAGCTTGCAGACAGGGCGGGTGGGCACTGAAGCTTTCTTT,CASSLQTGRVGTEAFF
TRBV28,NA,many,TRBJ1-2,TGTGCCAGCAGCCGAGCCGGGACCCATGGCTACACCTTC,CASSRAGTHGYTF
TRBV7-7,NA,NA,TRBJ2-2,TGTGCTAGCAGCTCCGACAGGGAGGGGACCGGGGAGCTGTTTTTT,CASSSDREGTGELFF
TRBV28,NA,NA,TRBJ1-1,TGTGCCAGCAGTTTGGCCGGGTTTGAAGCTTTCTTT,CASSLAGFEAFF
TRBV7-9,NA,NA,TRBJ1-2,TGTGCCAGCAGCCGAGAGACGAAGGGGGTCACCTTC,CASSRETKGVTF
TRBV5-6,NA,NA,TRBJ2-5,TGTGCCAGCAGCGGGGGACGAGAGGAGACCCAGTACTTC,CASSGGREETQYF
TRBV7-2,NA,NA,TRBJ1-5,TGTGCCAGCAGCTTTTCCCGGGACCAGCCCCAGCATTTT,CASSFSRDQPQHF
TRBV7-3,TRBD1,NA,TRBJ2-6,TGTGCCAGCAGCCGAACAGGGGGCCTGTCTGGGGCCAACGTCCTGACTTTC,CASSRTGGLSGANVLTF
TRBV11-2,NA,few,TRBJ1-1,TGTGCCAGCAGCTTTACTGGGAGAATTGAAGCTTTCTTT,CASSFTGRIEAFF
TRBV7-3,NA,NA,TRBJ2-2,TGTGCCAGCAGCGCCCACACCGGGGAGCTGTTTTTT,CASSAHTGELFF
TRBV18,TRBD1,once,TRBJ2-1,TGTGCCAGCTCACACGGGACAGATAATCAGTTCTTC,CASSHGTDNQFF
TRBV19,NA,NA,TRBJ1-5,TGTGCCAGCCAGAGGTACGACCGCAGCAATCAGCCCCAGCATTTT,CASQRYDRSNQPQHF
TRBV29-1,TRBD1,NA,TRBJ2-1,TGCAGCTCCTTTGGACAGGGTAGCAATGAGCAGTTCTTC,CSSFGQGSNEQFF
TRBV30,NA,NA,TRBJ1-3,TGTGCCTGGAGTGTTTACAGGGCGGATGGAAACACCATATATTTT,CAWSVYRADGNTIYF
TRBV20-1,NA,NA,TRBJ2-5,TGCAGTGCCACCCCCCCTGAGACCCAGTACTTC,CSATPPETQYF
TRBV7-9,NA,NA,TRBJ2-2,TGTGCCAGCAGGTCCGGGACTCTTAACACCGGGGAGCTGTTTTTT,CASRSGTLNTGELFF
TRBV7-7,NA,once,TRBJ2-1,TGTGCTAGCAGCTTAGGAGACGTCTGGGATACTGAGCAGTTCTTC,CASSLGDVWDTEQFF
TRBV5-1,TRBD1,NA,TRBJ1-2,TGCGCCAGCAGCCTGGGGGACAGGCCGAACTATGGCTACACCTTC,CASSLGDRPNYGYTF
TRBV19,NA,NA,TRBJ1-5,TGTGCCAGTAGTAGATCAGAGGGTTTTGATCAGCCCCAGCATTTT,CASSRSEGFDQPQHF
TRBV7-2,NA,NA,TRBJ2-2,TGTGCCAGCAGCTTAGATGCGAACACCGGGGAGCTGTTTTTT,CASSLDANTGELFF
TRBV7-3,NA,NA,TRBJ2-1,TGTGCCAGCAGCTTAGGGACTCAGAGCAATGAGCAGTTCTTC,CASSLGTQSNEQFF
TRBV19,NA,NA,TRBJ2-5,TGTGCCAGCCGGACGGGCCAACAAGAGACCCAGTACTTC,CASRTGQQETQYF
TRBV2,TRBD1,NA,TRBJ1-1,TGTGCCAGCAGTGAATATATGCGACCGGGACAGGGATCGAACACTGAAGCTTTCTTT,CASSEYMRPGQGSNTEAFF
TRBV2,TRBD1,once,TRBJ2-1,TGTGCCAGCACTCTACCGGGACAGGGACGCAATGAGCAGTTCTTC,CASTLPGQGRNEQFF
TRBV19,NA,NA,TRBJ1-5,TGTGCCAGTAGCCAGAGGCTGGGCCAGCCCCAGCATTTT,CASSQRLGQPQHF
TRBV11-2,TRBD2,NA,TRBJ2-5,TGTGCCAGCAGCTTAGCTCTAGCGGGAGGGCCGGGCGAGACCCAGTACTTC,CASSLALAGGPGETQYF
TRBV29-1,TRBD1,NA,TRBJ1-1,TGCAGCGTTGATCTGACAGGGTTATCTGAAGCTTTCTTT,CSVDLTGLSEAFF
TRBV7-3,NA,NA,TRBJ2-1,TGTGCCAGCAGCTTAACCCGAGATAACAATGAGCAGTTCTTC,CASSLTRDNNEQFF